This T cell receptor (beta chain) was documented in a study of post-analysis software for immune sequencing data. Unique molecular identifiers were present in the TCR beta cDNA libraries. One entry per CDR3 protein, called by TCRdb with MiXCR from the PCR reads. The sample comprises 350,000 to 450,000 distinct CDR3 sequences, around 37% of which are singletons, and roughly 13% rests with the top ten. This clonotype was seen more than once but under ten times. Its antigen is still unknown. CDR3 size: 17 residues. V was pared by 4 bases and J by 3 bases, with 8 bases of the junction left unmatched. Overall study results and limits: Elevated frequency relative to controls characterized a handful of TRBV segments in patients, TRBV5-6, TRBV5-1 and TRBV20-1 among them.

This TCR came from a girl under 18 with multiple sclerosis. The specimen sequenced was blood. The chain joins TRBV12-3 or TRBV12-4 to TRBJ2-6, with TRBD1 matching over 8 bases. Here the CDR3 DNA reads TGTGCCAGCAGTTCATCTACGACAGGGGTTGGGGCCAACGTCCTGACTTTC. Translation: CASSSSTTGVGANVLTF.